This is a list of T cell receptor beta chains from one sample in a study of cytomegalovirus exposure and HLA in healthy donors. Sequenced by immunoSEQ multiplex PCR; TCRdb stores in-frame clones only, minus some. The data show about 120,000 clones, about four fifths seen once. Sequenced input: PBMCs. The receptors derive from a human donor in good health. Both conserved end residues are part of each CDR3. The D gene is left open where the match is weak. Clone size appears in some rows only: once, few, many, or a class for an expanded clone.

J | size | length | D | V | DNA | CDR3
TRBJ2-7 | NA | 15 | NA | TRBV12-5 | TGTGCTAGTGGTTTGGGGTCTAGAGCCTGGGACGAGCAGTACTTC | CASGLGSRAWDEQYF
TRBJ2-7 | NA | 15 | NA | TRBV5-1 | TGCGCCAGCAGCCCCGCATCCGGGTTGCTCTACGAGCAGTACTTC | CASSPASGLLYEQYF
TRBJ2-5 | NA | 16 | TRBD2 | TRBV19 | TGTGCCAGTAGTATAGCAAGCGGGGGAAATCAAGAGACCCAGTACTTC | CASSIASGGNQETQYF
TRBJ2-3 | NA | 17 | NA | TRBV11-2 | TGTGCCAGCAGCTTCCAAGCTCTAGGTCCGGATGGAGATACGCAGTATTTT | CASSFQALGPDGDTQYF
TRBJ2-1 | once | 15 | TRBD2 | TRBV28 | TGTGCCAGCCTACTGTCGGGGGGGTCCTACAATGAGCAGTTCTTC | CASLLSGGSYNEQFF
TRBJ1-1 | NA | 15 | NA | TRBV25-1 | TGTGCCAGCAGTGTAACAGGATCGATGAACACTGAAGCTTTCTTT | CASSVTGSMNTEAFF
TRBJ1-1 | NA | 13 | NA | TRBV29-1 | TGCAGCGTGGAGGGGCAGTTGAGGAACGAAGCTTTCTTT | CSVEGQLRNEAFF
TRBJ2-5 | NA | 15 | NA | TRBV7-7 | TGTGCTAGCAGCTTAGGTGTCAGGAGAGGGGAGACCCAGTACTTC | CASSLGVRRGETQYF
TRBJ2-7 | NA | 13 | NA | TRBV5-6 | TGTGCCAGCAGCCTGGCAGGGCTTTACGAGCAGTACTTC | CASSLAGLYEQYF
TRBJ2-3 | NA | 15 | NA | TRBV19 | TGTGCCAGCGCCGACAGCACCGCTAGCACAGATACGCAGTATTTT | CASADSTASTDTQYF
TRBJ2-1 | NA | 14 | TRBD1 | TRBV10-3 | TGTGCCACCCTGGACAGGGAGTGGGTCAATGAGCAGTTCTTC | CATLDREWVNEQFF
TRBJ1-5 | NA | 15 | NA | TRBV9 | TGTGCCAGCAGCGTCGGACAACTCCCCAATCAGCCCCAGCATTTT | CASSVGQLPNQPQHF
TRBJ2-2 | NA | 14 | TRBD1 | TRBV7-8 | TGTGCCAGCAGCTTCCGACAGGGGGTCGGGGAGCTGTTTTTT | CASSFRQGVGELFF
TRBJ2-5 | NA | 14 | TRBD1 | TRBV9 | TGTGCCAGCAGCGTCAGGGGGACCCGGGAGACCCAGTACTTC | CASSVRGTRETQYF
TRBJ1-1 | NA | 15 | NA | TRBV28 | TGTGCCAGCAGTTCGTGGGCCGCGGAGGGCACTGAAGCTTTCTTT | CASSSWAAEGTEAFF